Detailed here is one T cell receptor (beta chain). Researchers collected approximately 9.5 milliliters of peripheral blood from every single donor. Per-sample yields of isolated PBMCs were at least 6 million. The data originate from a study of blood T cells in healthy people across ages. The use of a sample-barcoded 5' primer and a J-beta primer mix characterized a second PCR of roughly 6 to 11 cycles. There were at least 3 million CDR3-containing paired-end reads obtained from each sample. TCRdb independently ran MiXCR on the 5' RACE reads; one entry per CDR3 protein. Among hundreds of thousands of distinct CDR3 sequences listed, roughly 60% were seen once. Trimming cost V 5 bases and J 3 bases, with 18 bases left between them. The germline V gene encodes CDR1 MNHNS and CDR2 SASEGT. The CDR3 sequence is 16 residues long.

Sequencing input: blood. The TCR comes from a man aged 25-45 years in good health. This sequence joins TRBV6-1 and TRBJ2-3; D is perhaps TRBD1 (6 bases). The DNA for the CDR3 is TGTGCCAGCAGTACCTATCATGGGGGACAAACAGATACGCAGTATTTT. It yields the protein CASSTYHGGQTDTQYF.